The next 30 T cell receptor beta chains were all read from a single sample in a study of identifying expanded T cells in peripheral blood. Sequencing used immunoSEQ multiplex PCR; TCRdb keeps in-frame clones, though not all of them. Seen here are approximately 120,000 clones, approximately 90% observed once, and the top ten hold under 9%. Material for sequencing was blood. These receptors originate from a person aged 18 to 75 in good health.

This clone occurred a few times. V is TRBV7-9 and J is TRBJ1-6; D ambiguous. The CDR3 loop spans 14 amino acids. CDR1 and CDR2 (germline): SEHNR, FQNEAQ (reference sequence). V was pared by 5 bases and J by 9 bases, with 14 bases between. The CDR3 sequence is CASSPDWGFSPLHF. The CDR3 nucleotides are TGTGCCAGCAGCCCCGACTGGGGTTTTTCACCCCTCCACTTT.

This rearrangement joins TRBV19 to TRBJ1-1, with 9 bases identical to TRBD1. V trimming: 4 bases; J trimming: 0 bases; junction bases outside the gene matches: 12. Germline V CDR1 and CDR2: LNHDA, SQIVND (reference sequence). The CDR3 length is 18 residues. The CDR3 DNA follows: TGTGCCAGTAGTAAAACGGTCCCGGGACAGGGCTTGAACACTGAAGCTTTCTTT. This encodes CASSKTVPGQGLNTEAFF. The full variable domain, its missing parts supplied by reference TRBV19 and TRBJ1-1, is DGGITQSPKYLFRKEGQNVTLSCEQNLNHDAMYWYRQDPGQGLRLIYYSQIVNDFQKGDIAEGYSVSREKKESFPLTVTSAQKNPTAFYLCASSKTVPGQGLNTEAFFGQGTRLTVV.

The genes are TRBV7-9 and TRBJ2-3; TRBD2 agrees at 11 bases. This CDR3 is 17 amino acids long. V trimming: 4 bases; J trimming: 3 bases; junction bases outside the gene matches: 9. Germline V lookup: CDR1 SEHNR, CDR2 FQNEAQ (reference sequence). The CDR3 spells CASSSPGTSGRTDTQYF. The DNA for the CDR3 is TGTGCCAGCAGCTCACCTGGGACTAGCGGCCGAACAGATACGCAGTATTTT. The full variable domain, completed using reference TRBV7-9 and TRBJ2-3, is DTGVSQNPRHKITKRGQNVTFRCDPISEHNRLYWYRQTLGQGPEFLTYFQNEAQLEKSRLLSDRFSAERPKGSFSTLEIQRTEQGDSAMYLCASSSPGTSGRTDTQYFGPGTRLTVL.

This clone is a singleton in its sample. The chain is built from TRBV9 and TRBJ2-5; tentative D call: TRBD1 (6 bases). Trimming left V 4 bases short and J 1 base short, with 11 bases between. Germline V gene data show CDR1 as SGDLS and CDR2 as YYNGEE. The CDR3 spans 14 residues. The CDR3 nucleotides are TGTGCCAGCAGCCCAACAGGGTCCCAAGAGACCCAGTACTTC. This translates into CASSPTGSQETQYF.

This clone occurred once. The chain combines TRBV30 with TRBJ2-2, with TRBD2 matching 7 bases. This CDR3 is built from 14 residues. V lost 4 bases and J lost 7; bases outside the gene matches: 9. The germline CDR1 and CDR2 sequences are GTSNPN and SVGIG (reference sequence). The CDR3: CAWNRGVEDGELFF. The DNA for the CDR3 is TGTGCCTGGAATCGGGGGGTGGAAGACGGGGAGCTGTTTTTT.

The V gene is TRBV2, the J gene TRBJ2-1; D remains unclear. The CDR3 spans 12 residues. The germline gives CDR1 SNHLY, CDR2 FYNNEI. Trimming cost V 6 bases and J 6 bases, with 9 bases left between them. As DNA, the CDR3 is TGTGCCAGCAGGACCGATGCCAATGAGCAGTTCTTC. Residues: CASRTDANEQFF.

The chain carries TRBV13 and TRBJ2-7; perhaps TRBD1 as D (5 bases). This CDR3 region has 15 residues. Germline values: CDR1 PRHDT, CDR2 FYEKMQ (reference sequence). Trimming took off 5 bases at V and 2 bases at J, with 16 bases between the two ends. CDR3 amino acids: CASSPPPQVTYEQYF. The DNA for the CDR3 is TGTGCCAGCAGCCCACCCCCACAGGTTACCTACGAGCAGTACTTC.

The chain combines TRBV7-9 with TRBJ1-2, with 8 bases fitting TRBD1. This CDR3 has 13 residues. The junction had 4 bases not matched to a gene; V was cut back by 3 bases and J by 7 bases. Germline V CDR1 and CDR2: SEHNR, FQNEAQ (reference sequence). DNA for the CDR3: TGTGCCAGCAGCTTCTCCCAGGGGGCTGGCTACACCTTC. This sequence encodes CASSFSQGAGYTF.

This chain connects TRBV27 to TRBJ1-1; D is unclear. Between the trimmed V and J ends, which lost 8 bases and 4 bases, there was a span of 17 bases. The CDR3 spans 14 residues. Germline CDR1 MNHEY, CDR2 SMNVEV (reference sequence). The CDR3 DNA reads TGTGCCAGCGTGGCCATGGCGCGGGGCACTGAAGCTTTCTTT. This translates into CASVAMARGTEAFF.

The rearrangement uses TRBV7-9 and TRBJ2-3; D gene uncertain. CDR1 is SEHNR, CDR2 FQNEAQ, per germline (reference sequence). Trimming removed 2 bases at V and 2 bases at J, with 5 bases between. The CDR3 runs to 13 residues. CDR3 region: CASSLHSTDTQYF. The CDR3 DNA is TGTGCCAGCAGCTTACACTCCACAGATACGCAGTATTTT.

The V and J genes are TRBV5-1 and TRBJ2-1; possibly TRBD1 or TRBD2 for D (5 bases each). V lost 2 bases to trimming and J lost 8 bases, with 8 bases between them. CDR3 length equals 12 residues. CDR1 and CDR2 from the germline V gene are SGHRS and YFSETQ. CDR3 residues: CASSFQGDEQFF. DNA of the CDR3: TGCGCCAGCAGCTTCCAGGGAGATGAGCAGTTCTTC.

The J gene is TRBJ2-3, the V gene TRBV29-1; D assignment may be TRBD1 or TRBD2 (6 bases each). Looked up from germline, CDR1 is SQVTM and CDR2 is ANQGSEA. V was shortened by 5 bases and J by 0 bases, with 12 bases between the two germline ends. The CDR3 covers 14 residues. CDR3 nucleotides: TGCAGCGTTCCCCCGGGGGCTAGCACAGATACGCAGTATTTT. It encodes CSVPPGASTDTQYF.

The chain is built from TRBV5-1 and TRBJ1-1; D not certain. The CDR3 sequence is 16 residues long. Germline V CDR1 and CDR2: SGHRS, YFSETQ. V was pared by 0 bases and J by 6 bases, with 18 bases between. CDR3 bases: TGCGCCAGCAGCTTGGCTCTAGGAGCCAGCGAACCTGAAGCTTTCTTT. It codes for CASSLALGASEPEAFF.

The chain has TRBV13 and TRBJ1-1; TRBD1 matches at 10 bases. The germline CDR1 and CDR2 sequences are PRHDT and FYEKMQ (reference sequence). The V segment lost 5 bases and the J segment 3 bases; nucleotides outside the gene matches: 6. The CDR3 runs to 15 residues. CDR3 in amino acids: CASSPKGQGYTEAFF. CDR3 nucleotide sequence: TGTGCCAGCAGCCCCAAGGGACAGGGGTACACTGAAGCTTTCTTT.

The chain carries TRBV28 and TRBJ1-2, with no clear D. The CDR3 sequence is 13 residues long. The V and J ends lost 10 bases and 2 bases respectively, with 14 bases between them. Germline values: CDR1 MDHEN, CDR2 SYDVKM. The CDR3 bases are TGTGCCACCCTCCCCCACGGAAACTATGGCTACACCTTC. It is translated as CATLPHGNYGYTF.

The V call is TRBV4-2, the J call TRBJ2-1; the match to TRBD2 covers 7 bases. V dropped 0 bases and J dropped 4; count of bases not matched to a gene: 6. The CDR3 totals 16 residues. Germline loops: CDR1 LGHNA, CDR2 YNFKEQ. The CDR3 loop reads CASSQDGGEGYNEQFF. The DNA of the CDR3 is TGTGCCAGCAGCCAAGATGGGGGGGAGGGTTACAATGAGCAGTTCTTC.

This clone was detected a few times. The V and J genes are TRBV21-1 and TRBJ1-2; TRBD1, the table's D call, was not compared with the DNA. TRBV21-1 is recorded as a pseudogene. This CDR3 is 14 amino acids long. The CDR3 sequence: CASKGRDRNYGYTF. In nucleotides, the CDR3 is TGTGCCAGCAAGGGCCGGGACAGAAACTATGGCTACACCTTC.

The V call is TRBV27, the J call TRBJ2-7; 7 bases match TRBD1. This CDR3 is 15 amino acids long. V lost 4 bases and J lost 4; bases outside the gene matches: 10. CDR1 is MNHEY, CDR2 SMNVEV, per germline (reference sequence). The CDR3 DNA is TGTGCCAGCAGTTCGACAGGGCCGGAGGCTTACGAGCAGTACTTC. This gives the protein CASSSTGPEAYEQYF.

The chain combines TRBV7-9 with TRBJ1-1; the D gene is possibly TRBD1 (5 bases). The CDR3 is 13 amino acids. The germline gives CDR1 SEHNR, CDR2 FQNEAQ (reference sequence). With 0 bases removed from V and 11 bases from J, the gap between germline ends came to 13 bases. This chain's CDR3 is CASSLADFPGAFF. As DNA, the CDR3 is TGTGCCAGCAGCTTAGCCGATTTTCCAGGGGCTTTCTTT.

The chain employs TRBV19 and TRBJ2-2; D is undetermined. Per germline, CDR1 LNHDA and CDR2 SQIVND (reference sequence). V was shortened by 10 bases and J by 0 bases, with 15 bases between the two germline ends. The CDR3 is made up of 15 amino acids. The CDR3 region has the DNA TGTGCCACCAACCCTTTGGGATCGAACACCGGGGAGCTGTTTTTT. It codes for CATNPLGSNTGELFF.

This sequence joins TRBV4-3 and TRBJ2-1; 10 bases match TRBD2. Per germline, CDR1 LGHNA and CDR2 YSLEER. This CDR3 comprises 19 residues. V trimming: 3 bases; J trimming: 0 bases; junction bases outside the gene matches: 11. CDR3 sequence (DNA): TGCGCCAGCAGCCAGGAGGGGCCTAGCGGGGGAGGCTCCTACAATGAGCAGTTCTTC. The encoded protein is CASSQEGPSGGGSYNEQFF.

The CDR3 reads CATSREGQHNEKLFF. In DNA form, the CDR3 reads TGTGCCACCAGCAGAGAAGGACAGCATAATGAAAAACTGTTTTTT. The V and J genes are TRBV15 and TRBJ1-4, with a weak D call TRBD1 (6 bases). Germline V gene lookup returns CDR1 LNHNV and CDR2 YYDKDF (reference sequence). V shed 0 bases and J shed 4 bases, with 9 bases lying between them. This CDR3 has 15 residues.

V is TRBV9 and J is TRBJ2-3, with 10 bases matching TRBD2. This CDR3 has 17 amino acids. After removal of 4 bases from V and 2 bases from J, the junction contained 10 bases not matched to a gene. Looked up from germline, CDR1 is SGDLS and CDR2 is YYNGEE. In nucleotides, the CDR3 is TGTGCCAGCAGCCGGCCTAGCGGGAGCGGAGTCACAGATACGCAGTATTTT. Protein: CASSRPSGSGVTDTQYF. Full variable domain (missing parts from reference TRBV9 and TRBJ2-3): DSGVTQTPKHLITATGQRVTLRCSPRSGDLSVYWYQQSLDQGLQFLIQYYNGEERAKGNILERFSAQQFPDLHSELNLSSLELGDSALYFCASSRPSGSGVTDTQYFGPGTRLTVL.

The rearrangement uses TRBV11-2 and TRBJ2-1; D possibly corresponds to TRBD2 (6 bases). Germline V lookup: CDR1 SGHAT, CDR2 FQNNGV. The CDR3 is 16 residues long. Trimming removed 4 bases at V and 0 bases at J, with 13 bases between. This CDR3 reads CASSWGGKSSYNEQFF. The CDR3 DNA reads as TGTGCCAGCAGCTGGGGCGGGAAGAGCTCCTACAATGAGCAGTTCTTC.

This clone has only one observation. The junction departs from germline at one end; a sequencing error may be responsible. The rearrangement joins TRBV5-6 to TRBJ1-2, with a possible D match to TRBD1 (6 bases). CDR1 and CDR2 from the germline V gene are SGHDT and YYEEEE. The length of the CDR3 is 12 residues. CDR3 bases: TGTGCCAGCAGCTTGGGGATCGGACAGTGGGGCTTC. Translation: CASSLGIGQWGF.

The chain recombines TRBV5-5 with TRBJ1-5; D perhaps matches TRBD1 (5 bases). V lost 2 bases and J lost 5, with 5 bases in between. The V gene's germline CDR1 is SGHKS and CDR2 YYEKEE (reference sequence). The CDR3 loop spans 12 amino acids. The DNA of the CDR3 is TGTGCCAGCAGCTTAGGGGATCAGCCCCAGCATTTT. This translates into CASSLGDQPQHF. Looking up the rest from reference TRBV5-5 and TRBJ1-5 gives the full variable domain: DAGVTQSPTHLIKTRGQQVTLRCSPISGHKSVSWYQQVLGQGPQFIFQYYEKEERGRGNFPDRFSARQFPNYSSELNVNALLLGDSALYLCASSLGDQPQHFGDGTRLSIL.

The rearrangement joins TRBV20-1 to TRBJ2-1; possibly TRBD2 for D (5 bases). The CDR3 sequence is 11 residues long. Germline CDR1 reads DFQATT; CDR2 reads SNEGSKA (reference sequence). This CDR3 is CRASGYNEQFF. CDR3 DNA: TGCAGGGCCAGCGGCTACAATGAGCAGTTCTTC.

In its sample, this clone was seen once. This chain connects TRBV10-3 to TRBJ2-1; 12 positions match TRBD1. Germline CDR1 ENHRY, CDR2 SYGVKD. V shed 8 bases, J shed 7 bases, and the junction held 9 bases outside the gene matches. This CDR3 comprises 15 residues. The CDR3 DNA reads as TGTGCCATCCGACGGGACAGGGGGCCGGGTAATGAGCAGTTCTTC. This translates into CAIRRDRGPGNEQFF.

For this clone: Other DNA sequences in this specimen translate into the identical CDR3. This chain joins TRBV11-2 and TRBJ2-3; D is ambiguous. Germline V CDR1 and CDR2: SGHAT, FQNNGV. The ends were cut back, 2 bases at V and 3 bases at J, with 6 bases in the middle. CDR3 length: 13 amino acids. The CDR3 DNA is TGTGCCAGCAGCTTACTCCGGACAGATACGCAGTATTTT. It is translated as CASSLLRTDTQYF.

This clone was observed a single time. This chain uses TRBV7-8 with TRBJ2-3, with TRBD2 identical over 16 bases. V trimming: 1 base; J trimming: 5 bases; junction bases outside the gene matches: 6. The CDR3 consists of 18 residues. Germline V gene data show CDR1 as SGHVS and CDR2 as FQNEAQ. The CDR3 spells CASSLGLGLAGGGDTQYF. The CDR3, as DNA: TGTGCCAGCAGCTTAGGCCTGGGACTAGCGGGAGGGGGAGATACGCAGTATTTT.